This TCR beta chain was identified during a study of T cell changes during pregnancy in multiple sclerosis. Trimming removed 6 bases from V and 2 bases from J; junction bases left unmatched: 6. Germline CDR1 and CDR2: SQVTM and ANQGSEA. CDR3 length equals 14 residues. TCRdb's copy holds only in-frame clones and misses some; the assay was immunoSEQ multiplex PCR. The top ten clones hold 0.2% of a sample with tens of thousands of clones, around 92% of them seen once. The chain joins TRBV29-1 to TRBJ2-7, with TRBD2 identical over 11 bases. The receptor was isolated from a female donor with multiple sclerosis, enrolled in a pregnancy study. The sample in question was CD4+ T cells from peripheral blood mononuclear cells, obtained in the second trimester of pregnancy. CDR3 loop: CSVGLAGITYEQYF. The CDR3 DNA sequence: TGCAGCGTAGGACTAGCGGGCATTACCTACGAGCAGTACTTC.